Each of the 18 T cell receptor beta chains below was sequenced from the same sample in a study of CD4 T cell repertoires in COVID-19 (dated by TCRdb to 2020 to 2022). The sample's time point label, decoded: sample from a COVID-19-recovered individual after infection. Receptor amplification or capture employed the immunoSEQ multiplex PCR assay. TCRdb stores this immuneACCESS table with in-frame sequences only. Part of the clones is absent; in the studies checked, under half of the shortfall reflects unresolved V genes, and no reason is known for the rest. This sample is represented by fewer than 100,000 clones; about 80% of them were singletons. 0.45% to 0.7% of the sample is taken by the ten largest. Material: CD4+ T cells from peripheral blood, obtained after recovery from COVID-19. The origin of the receptors is a human donor who had COVID-19.

This chain uses TRBV18 with TRBJ1-6; 8 bases are shared with TRBD1. Looked up from germline, CDR1 is KGHSH and CDR2 is LQKENI. V shed 1 base, J shed 7 bases, and the junction held 12 bases outside the gene matches. This CDR3 has 18 amino acids. The CDR3 bases are TGTGCCAGCTCACCACGACAGGGGCCACTGGCCCGGAATTCACCCCTCCACTTT. It is translated as CASSPRQGPLARNSPLHF.

The genes are TRBV19 and TRBJ1-5, with D possibly matching TRBD1 (6 bases). The CDR3 loop spans 14 amino acids. Germline V gene data show CDR1 as LNHDA and CDR2 as SQIVND (reference sequence). V lost 9 bases to trimming and J lost 3 bases, with 15 bases between them. This CDR3 reads CASNRAGNNQPQHF. The CDR3 DNA sequence: TGTGCCAGCAACAGGGCGGGCAACAATCAGCCCCAGCATTTT.

The V and J genes are TRBV12-3 or TRBV12-4 and TRBJ1-1; D perhaps matches TRBD1 (6 bases). The CDR3 is made up of 11 amino acids. V was pared by 4 bases and J by 7 bases, with 7 bases between. Here the CDR3 reads CASSSGVEAFF. Here the CDR3 DNA reads TGTGCCAGCAGTTCAGGGGTTGAAGCTTTCTTT.

This chain links TRBV3-1 (or the pseudogene TRBV3-2) with TRBJ2-7; D might be TRBD1 (6 bases). This CDR3 is 16 amino acids long. Germline CDR1 LGHDT, CDR2 YNNKEL (reference sequence). V was pared by 1 base and J by 0 bases, with 13 bases between. Here the CDR3 reads CASSQVPDSSSYEQYF. The CDR3 coding sequence is TGTGCCAGCAGCCAAGTACCGGACAGCAGCTCCTACGAGCAGTACTTC.

This clone has more than one count but fewer than ten. This chain joins TRBV2 and TRBJ1-1; no reliable D call. CDR1 and CDR2 (germline): SNHLY, FYNNEI. V was cut by 4 bases and J by 6 bases, with 15 bases left in between. This CDR3 is built from 14 residues. The CDR3 DNA sequence: TGTGCCAGCAGTGCTCCCTTCCCCGGCGCTGAAGCTTTCTTT. It yields the protein CASSAPFPGAEAFF.

Only a few counts were recorded for this clone. This chain uses TRBV5-4 with TRBJ2-1; 9 positions agree with TRBD2. This CDR3 has 15 amino acids. J gave up 7 bases and V 3 bases, and 8 bases lay outside the gene matches. Per germline, CDR1 SGHNT and CDR2 YYREEE (reference sequence). The CDR3 loop is CASSSRREGLNEQFF. Here the CDR3 DNA reads TGTGCCAGCAGCTCTCGGCGGGAGGGCCTAAATGAGCAGTTCTTC.

This clone was counted a few times. V gene TRBV2 combines with J gene TRBJ2-7; D gene unclear. Between the trimmed V and J ends, which lost 0 bases and 3 bases, there was a span of 6 bases. This CDR3 contains 13 residues. The germline V gene encodes CDR1 SNHLY and CDR2 FYNNEI. Written as DNA, the CDR3 is TGTGCCAGCAGTGAAGCCTTCCTCTACGAGCAGTACTTC. This encodes CASSEAFLYEQYF.

This clone has a single count. This rearrangement joins TRBV29-1 to TRBJ2-7, with D perhaps matching TRBD1 or TRBD2 (5 bases each). The CDR3 is 13 residues long. Trimming left V 4 bases short and J 2 bases short, with 12 bases between. Per germline, CDR1 SQVTM and CDR2 ANQGSEA. The CDR3 nucleotides read TGCAGCGTTGTTGGGGACGCCACCTACGAGCAGTACTTC. Amino acids: CSVVGDATYEQYF.

V and J are TRBV5-4 and TRBJ2-1, with 8 bases fitting TRBD1. This CDR3 has 16 residues. The trim removed 4 bases at V and 0 bases at J, leaving 6 bases unmatched. Germline CDR1 reads SGHNT; CDR2 reads YYREEE (reference sequence). As DNA, the CDR3 is TGTGCCAGCAGCGGAAGACAGGGGAGCTCCTACAATGAGCAGTTCTTC. Its translation is CASSGRQGSSYNEQFF.

This sequence joins TRBV2 and TRBJ2-6; tentatively, D is TRBD2 (5 bases). V lost 4 bases and J lost 0, with 19 bases in between. The germline V gene has CDR1 SNHLY and CDR2 FYNNEI. The CDR3 has 19 amino acids. In nucleotides, the CDR3 is TGTGCCAGCAGTGCTTACTTCTGGCCCGGGGACTCTGGGGCCAACGTCCTGACTTTC. Encoded protein: CASSAYFWPGDSGANVLTF.

The chain has TRBV10-3 and TRBJ1-3; TRBD1 is a possible D gene (5 bases). CDR3 length: 16 amino acids. Trimming removed 0 bases from V and 3 bases from J, with 12 bases in between. Germline V gene sequence: CDR1 ENHRY, CDR2 SYGVKD. CDR3 coding DNA: TGTGCCATCAGTGAGTCGGGTGGGGGTCGTGGAAACACCATATATTTT. Amino acid sequence: CAISESGGGRGNTIYF.

This clone was observed a handful of times. This chain connects TRBV7-2 to TRBJ2-7, with 8 bases that match TRBD2. With 1 base clipped from V and 6 bases from J, the junction kept 8 bases outside the gene matches. CDR1 is SGHTA and CDR2 is FQGNSA in the germline V gene. The CDR3 contains 15 residues. The CDR3: CASSLEWAGGTEQYF. CDR3 nucleotide sequence: TGTGCCAGCAGCTTAGAATGGGCGGGAGGTACCGAGCAGTACTTC. The full variable domain, its missing parts supplied by reference TRBV7-2 and TRBJ2-7, is GAGVSQSPSNKVTEKGKDVELRCDPISGHTALYWYRQSLGQGLEFLIYFQGNSAPDKSGLPSDRFSAERTGGSVSTLTIQRTQQEDSAVYLCASSLEWAGGTEQYFGPGTRLTVT.

The J gene is TRBJ1-1, the V gene TRBV18, with 7 bases identical to TRBD1. The CDR3 consists of 12 residues. Germline values: CDR1 KGHSH, CDR2 LQKENI. Trimming took 6 bases from V and 9 from J; bases not matched to a gene: 7. In nucleotides, the CDR3 is TGTGCCAGCTCGAACGACAGGGTACAAGCTTTCTTT. Translation: CASSNDRVQAFF.

The rearrangement joins TRBV3-1 (or the pseudogene TRBV3-2) to TRBJ2-2; either TRBD1 or TRBD2 may supply D (6 bases each). Trimming shortened V by 4 bases and J by 5 bases, and 17 bases separated the two germline ends. The germline CDR1 and CDR2 sequences are LGHDT and YNNKEL (reference sequence). CDR3 length: 16 amino acids. The CDR3 nucleotides are TGTGCCAGCAGCCTACAACCGGGGGCGGGGACCGGGGAGCTGTTTTTT. Protein: CASSLQPGAGTGELFF.

V and J are TRBV21-1 and TRBJ1-4. TRBV21-1 counts as a pseudogene. The CDR3 length is 12 residues. CDR3 sequence: CASSKEGEKLFF. The CDR3 nucleotides are TGTGCCAGCAGCAAAGAGGGCGAAAAACTGTTTTTT.

This clone was picked up a small number of times. The chain uses TRBV19 and TRBJ1-6; maybe TRBD1 (5 bases). The V end was cut by 7 bases, the J end by 10 bases, with 17 bases between. Looked up from germline, CDR1 is LNHDA and CDR2 is SQIVND (reference sequence). The CDR3 is 14 amino acids. CDR3 sequence (DNA): TGTGCCAGTAACCCCAGCAGGGTAATGTCACCCCTCCACTTT. Its translation: CASNPSRVMSPLHF.

V gene TRBV6-5 combines with J gene TRBJ1-2; TRBD1 is a possible D gene (5 bases). Germline V gene sequence: CDR1 MNHEY, CDR2 SVGAGI. CDR3 size: 14 residues. Trimming removed 0 bases at V and 8 bases at J, with 13 bases between. The CDR3 DNA reads TGTGCCAGCAGTTACTCTGAGGGGACGGGCGGCTACACCTTC. This translates into CASSYSEGTGGYTF.

This chain joins TRBV28 and TRBJ1-1; D is unclear. Per germline, CDR1 MDHEN and CDR2 SYDVKM. V was trimmed by 5 bases and J by 5 bases, leaving 15 bases between them. The CDR3 covers 14 residues. Here the CDR3 reads CASSKAAGTTEAFF. In nucleotides, the CDR3 is TGTGCCAGCAGTAAGGCGGCAGGAACGACTGAAGCTTTCTTT.